These 7 T cell receptor beta chains came from one sample sequenced in a study of blood T cell repertoires in COVID-19. Measured with immunoSEQ multiplex PCR; TCRdb has only the in-frame clones, and not every one. The sample contains under 200,000 clones, roughly 90% of which appear only once. Sequencing used peripheral blood. The source of these receptors is a man aged 18 to 29 with active or convalescent COVID-19.

The chain employs TRBV4-2 and TRBJ2-2; a possible D gene is TRBD2 (6 bases). The CDR3 totals 14 residues. Looked up from germline, CDR1 is LGHNA and CDR2 is YNFKEQ. The germline V and J ends were trimmed by 3 bases and 6 bases, with 11 bases remaining between them. As DNA, the CDR3 is TGTGCCAGCAGCCAGACTAGGTTTCCCGGGGAGCTGTTTTTT. Translation gives CASSQTRFPGELFF.

V and J are TRBV5-1 and TRBJ2-5; D possibly corresponds to TRBD2 (7 bases). The CDR3 extends over 16 amino acids. Trimming left V 0 bases short and J 0 bases short, with 12 bases between. From germline, CDR1 is SGHRS and CDR2 YFSETQ. CDR3: CASSLEGRGNQETQYF. The DNA for the CDR3 is TGCGCCAGCAGCTTGGAGGGGAGGGGGAACCAAGAGACCCAGTACTTC.

The chain couples TRBV18 to TRBJ1-1, with 11 bases that match TRBD1. Germline V gene sequence: CDR1 KGHSH, CDR2 LQKENI. CDR3 length: 17 amino acids. The ends lost 6 bases at V and 10 bases at J; junction bases unmatched: 19. The CDR3, as DNA: TGTGCCAGCTCTCAAAACGAAGGGGACAGGGGGTGGTCTGGAGCTTTCTTT. It translates to CASSQNEGDRGWSGAFF.

The chain couples TRBV5-1 to TRBJ2-7, with 14 nucleotides matching TRBD2. Germline CDR1 SGHRS, CDR2 YFSETQ. V dropped 4 bases and J dropped 4; count of bases not matched to a gene: 4. CDR3 size: 15 residues. CDR3 amino acids: CASSTGTSGRYEQYF. The DNA of the CDR3 is TGCGCCAGCAGCACGGGGACTAGCGGGAGATACGAGCAGTACTTC.

The J gene is TRBJ1-2, the V gene TRBV9, with TRBD1 identical over 8 bases. CDR1 SGDLS and CDR2 YYNGEE come from the germline V gene. The V and J ends lost 4 bases and 0 bases, in that order; junction bases with no gene match: 8. The CDR3 is 16 residues long. The CDR3 is CASSSGTGPSNYGYTF. The CDR3 DNA is TGTGCCAGCAGCTCCGGGACAGGACCCTCTAACTATGGCTACACCTTC.

The rearrangement links TRBV19 to TRBJ2-6, with TRBD1 matching over 9 bases. Germline values: CDR1 LNHDA, CDR2 SQIVND (reference sequence). The CDR3 extends over 19 amino acids. J gave up 1 base and V 4 bases, and 11 bases lay outside the gene matches. The CDR3 bases are TGTGCCAGTAGTACCAAGCCGGGACAGGGCCCGTCTGGGGCCAACGTCCTGACTTTC. Translating gives CASSTKPGQGPSGANVLTF.

This clone was seen once. This rearrangement joins TRBV10-3 to TRBJ1-3, with TRBD1 identical over 8 bases. In germline, CDR1 is ENHRY, CDR2 SYGVKD. V lost 6 bases and J lost 6; bases outside the gene matches: 10. The CDR3 is 15 amino acids. CDR3 in amino acids: CAIREGGTGANTIYF. The DNA for the CDR3 is TGTGCCATCAGAGAGGGTGGGACAGGCGCAAACACCATATATTTT.